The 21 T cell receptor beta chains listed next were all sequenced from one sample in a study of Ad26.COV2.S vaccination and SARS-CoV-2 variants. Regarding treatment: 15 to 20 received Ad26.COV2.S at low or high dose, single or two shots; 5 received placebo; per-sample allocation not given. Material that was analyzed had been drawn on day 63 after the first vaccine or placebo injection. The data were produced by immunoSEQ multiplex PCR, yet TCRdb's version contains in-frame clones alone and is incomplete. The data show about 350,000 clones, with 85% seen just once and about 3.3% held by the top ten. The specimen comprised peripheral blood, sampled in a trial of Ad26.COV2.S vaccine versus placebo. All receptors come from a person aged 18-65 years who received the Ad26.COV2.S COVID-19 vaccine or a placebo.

The CDR3 DNA is TGCAGCGTTGATGGTGGCTATAGATCCGATGAGCAGTTCTTC. Its protein product is CSVDGGYRSDEQFF. V gene TRBV29-1 combines with J gene TRBJ2-1; D remains ambiguous. Trimming removed 3 bases from V and 8 bases from J, with 17 bases in between. Germline V gene lookup returns CDR1 SQVTM and CDR2 ANQGSEA. CDR3 length: 14 amino acids.

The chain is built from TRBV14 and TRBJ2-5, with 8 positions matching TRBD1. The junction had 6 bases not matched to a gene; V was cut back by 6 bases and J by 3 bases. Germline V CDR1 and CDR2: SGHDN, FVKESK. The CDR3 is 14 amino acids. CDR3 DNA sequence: TGTGCCAGCAGGGACACAGGGGGGAAAGAGACCCAGTACTTC. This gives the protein CASRDTGGKETQYF.

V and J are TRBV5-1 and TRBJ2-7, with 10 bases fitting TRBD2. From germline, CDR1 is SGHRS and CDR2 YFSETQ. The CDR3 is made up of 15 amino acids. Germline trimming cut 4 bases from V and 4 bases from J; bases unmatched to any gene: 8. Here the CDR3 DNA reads TGCGCCAGCAGCCCTCTAGCGGGAGTGAGGTACGAGCAGTACTTC. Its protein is CASSPLAGVRYEQYF.

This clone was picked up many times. The CDR3 loop reads CASTTSRANTGELFF. DNA for the CDR3: TGTGCCAGCACCACTTCCCGGGCGAACACCGGGGAGCTGTTTTTT. The chain carries TRBV5-4 and TRBJ2-2; D remains ambiguous. Trimming removed 6 bases at V and 0 bases at J, with 12 bases between. The V gene's germline CDR1 is SGHNT and CDR2 YYREEE (reference sequence). This CDR3 has 15 amino acids.

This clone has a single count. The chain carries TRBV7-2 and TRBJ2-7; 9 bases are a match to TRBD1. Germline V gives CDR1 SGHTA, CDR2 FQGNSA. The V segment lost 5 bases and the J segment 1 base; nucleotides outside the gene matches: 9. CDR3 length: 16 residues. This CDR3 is CASSHPPGQGSYEQYF. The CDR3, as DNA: TGTGCCAGCAGCCACCCTCCGGGACAGGGATCCTACGAGCAGTACTTC.

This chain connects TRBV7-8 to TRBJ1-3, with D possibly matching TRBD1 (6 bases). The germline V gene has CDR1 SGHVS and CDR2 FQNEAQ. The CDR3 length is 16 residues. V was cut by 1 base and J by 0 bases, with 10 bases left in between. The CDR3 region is CASSLGRGRSGNTIYF. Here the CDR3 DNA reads TGTGCCAGCAGCTTAGGGCGGGGGCGCTCTGGAAACACCATATATTTT.

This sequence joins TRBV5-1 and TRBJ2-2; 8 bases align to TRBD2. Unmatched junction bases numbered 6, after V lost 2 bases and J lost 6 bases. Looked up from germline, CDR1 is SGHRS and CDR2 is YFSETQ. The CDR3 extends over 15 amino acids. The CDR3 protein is CASSFDSGVSGELFF. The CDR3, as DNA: TGCGCCAGCAGCTTCGATAGCGGGGTGTCCGGGGAGCTGTTTTTT.

The CDR3: CASTTFSLAGDQETQYF. The CDR3 DNA follows: TGTGCCAGCACCACGTTTTCACTAGCGGGAGACCAAGAGACCCAGTACTTC. The rearrangement joins TRBV2 to TRBJ2-5; TRBD2 aligns across 11 bases. V trimming: 7 bases; J trimming: 0 bases; junction bases outside the gene matches: 10. The CDR3 consists of 17 residues. The germline gives CDR1 SNHLY, CDR2 FYNNEI.

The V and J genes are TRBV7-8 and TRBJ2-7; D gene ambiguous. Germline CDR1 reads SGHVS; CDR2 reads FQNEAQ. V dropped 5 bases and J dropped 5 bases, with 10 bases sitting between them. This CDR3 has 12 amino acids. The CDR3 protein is CASSPPYDEQYF. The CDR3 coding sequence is TGTGCCAGCAGCCCGCCGTATGACGAGCAGTACTTC.

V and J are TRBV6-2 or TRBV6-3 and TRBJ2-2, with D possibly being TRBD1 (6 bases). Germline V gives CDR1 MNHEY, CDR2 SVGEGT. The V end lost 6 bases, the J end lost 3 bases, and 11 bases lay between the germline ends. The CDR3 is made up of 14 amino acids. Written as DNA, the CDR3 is TGTGCCAGCAGCCACAGGGCGGACACCGGGGAGCTGTTTTTT. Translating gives CASSHRADTGELFF.

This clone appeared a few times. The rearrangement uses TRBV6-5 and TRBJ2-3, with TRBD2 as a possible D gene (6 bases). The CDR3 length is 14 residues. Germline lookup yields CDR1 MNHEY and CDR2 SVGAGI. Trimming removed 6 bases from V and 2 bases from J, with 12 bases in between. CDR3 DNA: TGTGCCAGCAGCTCCTCGGACTACACAGATACGCAGTATTTT. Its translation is CASSSSDYTDTQYF.

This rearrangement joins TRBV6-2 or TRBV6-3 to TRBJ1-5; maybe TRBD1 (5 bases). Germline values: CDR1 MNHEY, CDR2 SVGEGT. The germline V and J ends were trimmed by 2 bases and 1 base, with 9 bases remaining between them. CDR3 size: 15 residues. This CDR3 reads CASSYEGLSNQPQHF. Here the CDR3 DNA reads TGTGCCAGCAGTTACGAGGGGTTGAGCAATCAGCCCCAGCATTTT.

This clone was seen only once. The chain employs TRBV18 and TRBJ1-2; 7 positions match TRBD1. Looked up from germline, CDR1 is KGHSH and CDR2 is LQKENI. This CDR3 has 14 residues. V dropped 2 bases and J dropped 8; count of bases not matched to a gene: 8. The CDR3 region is CASSPSTGSDGYTF. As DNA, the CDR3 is TGTGCCAGCTCACCATCGACAGGGTCCGACGGCTACACCTTC.

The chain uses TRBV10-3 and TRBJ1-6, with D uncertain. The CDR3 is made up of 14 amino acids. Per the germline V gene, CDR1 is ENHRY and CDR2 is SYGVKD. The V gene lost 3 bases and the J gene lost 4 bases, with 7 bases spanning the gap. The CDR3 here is CAISDDGYNSPLHF. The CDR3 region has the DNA TGTGCCATCAGTGACGACGGGTATAATTCACCCCTCCACTTT.

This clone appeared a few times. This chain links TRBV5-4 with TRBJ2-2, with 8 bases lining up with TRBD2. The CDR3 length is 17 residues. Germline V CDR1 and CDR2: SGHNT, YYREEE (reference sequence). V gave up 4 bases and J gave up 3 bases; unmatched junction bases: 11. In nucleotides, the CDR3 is TGTGCCAGCAGCCGCCCCAGCGGGAGACCTGACACCGGGGAGCTGTTTTTT. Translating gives CASSRPSGRPDTGELFF.

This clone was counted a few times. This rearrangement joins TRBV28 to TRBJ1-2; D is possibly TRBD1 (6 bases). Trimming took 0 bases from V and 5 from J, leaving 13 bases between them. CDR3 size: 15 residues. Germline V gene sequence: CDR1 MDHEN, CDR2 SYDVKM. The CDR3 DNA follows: TGTGCCAGCAGTTTATGGGGGGCCGGGGGGTATGGCTACACCTTC. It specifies CASSLWGAGGYGYTF.

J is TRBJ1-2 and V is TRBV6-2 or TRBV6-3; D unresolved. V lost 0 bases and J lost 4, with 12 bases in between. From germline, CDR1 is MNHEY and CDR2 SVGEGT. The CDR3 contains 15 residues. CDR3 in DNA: TGTGCCAGCAGTTACTCCGGGATTGCTGGCTATGGCTACACCTTC. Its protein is CASSYSGIAGYGYTF.

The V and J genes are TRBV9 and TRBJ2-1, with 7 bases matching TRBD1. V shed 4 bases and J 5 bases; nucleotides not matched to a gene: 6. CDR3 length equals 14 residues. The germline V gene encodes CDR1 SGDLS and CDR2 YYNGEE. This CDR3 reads CASSLRTGDNEQFF. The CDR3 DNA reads TGTGCCAGCAGCCTCCGGACAGGCGACAATGAGCAGTTCTTC.

CDR3 region: CASSGPSGRDEQFF. DNA for the CDR3: TGTGCCAGCAGCGGACCTAGCGGGAGGGATGAGCAGTTCTTC. V usage is TRBV9 and J usage is TRBJ2-1; 12 bases align to TRBD2. The germline V gene has CDR1 SGDLS and CDR2 YYNGEE. The length of the CDR3 is 14 residues. Trimming at V came to 3 bases and at J to 8 bases, leaving 3 bases not matched to a gene.

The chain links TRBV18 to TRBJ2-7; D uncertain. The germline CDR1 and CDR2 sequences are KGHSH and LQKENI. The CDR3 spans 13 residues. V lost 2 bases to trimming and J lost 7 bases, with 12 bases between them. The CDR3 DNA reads TGTGCCAGCTCACCAAGGGATGGAAGTGAGCAGTACTTC. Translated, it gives CASSPRDGSEQYF.

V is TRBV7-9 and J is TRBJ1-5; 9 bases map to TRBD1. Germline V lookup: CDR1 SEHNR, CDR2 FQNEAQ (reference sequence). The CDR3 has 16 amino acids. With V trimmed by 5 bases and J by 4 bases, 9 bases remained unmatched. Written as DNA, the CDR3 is TGTGCCAGCAGCCAACTGACAGGGGGACTAAATCAGCCCCAGCATTTT. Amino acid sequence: CASSQLTGGLNQPQHF.